A single sample gave rise to the 8 T cell receptor beta chains below, sequenced in a study of T cells in Graves' hyperthyroidism and ophthalmopathy. Authors of the study amplified TCR beta CDR3 regions from RNA transcripts. An initial round of RT-PCR targeting the TCR CDR3 relied on the HTBI primer set. MiXCR, run by TCRdb on the multiplex PCR reads, gives a single entry per CDR3 protein. The repertoire holds 480,000 or so distinct CDR3 sequences, with 40% to 55% as singletons. Sequencing used peripheral blood or thyroid tissue (not recorded which). The origin of the receptors is an adult woman with Graves' disease, either hyperthyroidism or ophthalmopathy (not recorded which).

This clonotype was found many times. The chain links TRBV28 to TRBJ1-6; D is ambiguous. This CDR3 contains 15 residues. Trimming stripped 6 bases from V and 7 bases from J, with 16 bases between. Per germline, CDR1 MDHEN and CDR2 SYDVKM. CDR3 sequence: CASRPPIAMNSPLHF. The CDR3 DNA follows: TGTGCCAGCAGACCCCCAATAGCAATGAATTCACCCCTCCACTTT.

The rearrangement joins TRBV12-3 or TRBV12-4 to TRBJ2-7; 9 bases are a match to TRBD2. The CDR3 runs 13 residues. The trim removed 6 bases at V and 11 bases at J, leaving 11 bases unmatched. The CDR3 bases are TGTGCCAGCAGCCCCGGCCGGGCTAGCGGGGAGTACTTC. Protein: CASSPGRASGEYF.

This clonotype was detected only a few times. CDR3 nucleotide sequence: TGCAGTGTCAGCGGGAGGGCCCAAGAGCAGTACTTC. It translates to CSVSGRAQEQYF. V usage is TRBV29-1 and J usage is TRBJ2-7; 10 positions match TRBD2. Germline V gene lookup returns CDR1 SQVTM and CDR2 ANQGSEA. CDR3 length: 12 amino acids.

CDR3 loop: CASGDGTATNEKLFF. The CDR3 DNA follows: TGCGCCAGCGGCGATGGGACGGCAACTAATGAAAAACTGTTTTTT. J is TRBJ1-4 and V is TRBV5-1; possibly TRBD1 for D (5 bases). The V end was cut by 7 bases, the J end by 0 bases, with 13 bases between. Germline CDR1 reads SGHRS; CDR2 reads YFSETQ. The CDR3 has 15 residues.

The chain carries TRBV9 and TRBJ1-1, with a possible D match to TRBD1 (5 bases). Germline CDR1 reads SGDLS; CDR2 reads YYNGEE. The CDR3 is 15 amino acids. Trimming cost V 6 bases and J 5 bases, with 20 bases left between them. DNA of the CDR3: TGTGCCAGCACCCTAGGGGTCGGGTCCGGAACTGAAGCTTTCTTT. Its translation: CASTLGVGSGTEAFF.

This rearrangement joins TRBV10-3 to TRBJ2-2; D gene unclear. Germline values: CDR1 ENHRY, CDR2 SYGVKD. Trimming removed 5 bases at V and 6 bases at J, with 10 bases between. The CDR3 extends over 13 amino acids. The CDR3 DNA is TGTGCCATCAGTTATGGGCCCCCCGGGGAGCTGTTTTTT. It is translated as CAISYGPPGELFF.

The chain combines TRBV28 with TRBJ1-2, with TRBD1 identical over 7 bases. V lost 8 bases to trimming and J lost 8 bases; unmatched junction nucleotides: 5. CDR1 is MDHEN, CDR2 SYDVKM, per germline. This CDR3 has 11 amino acids. The CDR3 loop reads CASETGVGYTF. The CDR3 nucleotides read TGTGCCAGCGAAACAGGGGTCGGCTACACCTTC.

The V and J genes are TRBV2 and TRBJ1-1; TRBD1 might be the D (5 bases). Germline V gene lookup returns CDR1 SNHLY and CDR2 FYNNEI. The CDR3 covers 14 residues. V shed 4 bases and J shed 1 base, with 10 bases lying between them. CDR3 region: CASSGGSKNTEAFF. The CDR3 nucleotides are TGTGCCAGCAGTGGGGGGTCAAAGAACACTGAAGCTTTCTTT.